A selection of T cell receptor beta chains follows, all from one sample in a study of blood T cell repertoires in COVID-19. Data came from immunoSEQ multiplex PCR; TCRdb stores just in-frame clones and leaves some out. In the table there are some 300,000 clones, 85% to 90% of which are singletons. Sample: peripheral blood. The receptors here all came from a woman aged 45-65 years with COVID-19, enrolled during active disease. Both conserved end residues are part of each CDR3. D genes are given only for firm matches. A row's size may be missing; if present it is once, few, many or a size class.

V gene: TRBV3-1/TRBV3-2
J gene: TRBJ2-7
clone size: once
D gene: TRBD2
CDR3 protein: CASSPYRLAGVSYEQYF
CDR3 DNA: TGTGCCAGCAGCCCCTACCGACTAGCGGGAGTGTCGTACGAGCAGTACTTC

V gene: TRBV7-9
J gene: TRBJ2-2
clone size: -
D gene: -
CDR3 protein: CASRPLSVAGELFF
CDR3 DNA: TGTGCCAGCAGGCCTCTTAGCGTTGCCGGGGAGCTGTTTTTT

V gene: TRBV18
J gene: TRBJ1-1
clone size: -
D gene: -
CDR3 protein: CASSPTGNTEAFF
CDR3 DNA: TGTGCCAGCTCGCCAACAGGGAACACTGAAGCTTTCTTT

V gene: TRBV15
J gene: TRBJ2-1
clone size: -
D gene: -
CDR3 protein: CATSRVRLAAYNEQFF
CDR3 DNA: TGTGCCACCAGCAGAGTACGGCTAGCTGCCTACAATGAGCAGTTCTTC

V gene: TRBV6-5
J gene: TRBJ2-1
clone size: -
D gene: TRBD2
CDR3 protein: CASSPSGSQNNEQFF
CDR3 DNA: TGTGCCAGCAGTCCGAGCGGGAGCCAGAACAATGAGCAGTTCTTC

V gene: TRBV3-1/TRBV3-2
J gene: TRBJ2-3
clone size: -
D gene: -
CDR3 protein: CASSQVQFSTDTQYF
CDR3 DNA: TGTGCCAGCAGCCAAGTCCAGTTTTCCACAGATACGCAGTATTTT

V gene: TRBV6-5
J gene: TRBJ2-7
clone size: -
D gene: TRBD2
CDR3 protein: CAAEASGRAGYEQYF
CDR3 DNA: TGTGCCGCCGAGGCTAGCGGGAGGGCCGGGTACGAGCAGTACTTC

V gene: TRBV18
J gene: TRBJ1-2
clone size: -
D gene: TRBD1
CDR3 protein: CASSPPNRGDGYTF
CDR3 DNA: TGTGCCAGCTCACCGCCCAACAGGGGCGATGGCTACACCTTC

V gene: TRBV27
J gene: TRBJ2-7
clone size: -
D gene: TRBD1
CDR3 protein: CASSRNPPDRGPYEQYF
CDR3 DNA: TGTGCCAGCAGCCGAAACCCCCCGGACAGGGGCCCGTACGAGCAGTACTTC

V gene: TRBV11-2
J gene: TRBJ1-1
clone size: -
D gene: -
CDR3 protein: CASSLTQITEAFF
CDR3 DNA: TGTGCCAGCAGCTTAACACAGATCACTGAAGCTTTCTTT

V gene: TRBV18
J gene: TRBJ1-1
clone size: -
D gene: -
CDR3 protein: CASSPIGGGTEAFF
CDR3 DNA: TGTGCCAGCTCACCTATAGGGGGGGGCACTGAAGCTTTCTTT

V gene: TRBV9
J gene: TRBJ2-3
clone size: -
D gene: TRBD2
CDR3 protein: CASSVLAGGTDTQYF
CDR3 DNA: TGTGCCAGCAGCGTACTAGCGGGAGGGACAGATACGCAGTATTTT

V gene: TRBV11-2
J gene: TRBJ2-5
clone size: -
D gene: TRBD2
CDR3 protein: CASSVGGTSRAKGETQYF
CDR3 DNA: TGTGCCAGCAGCGTCGGCGGGACTAGCCGAGCCAAGGGAGAGACCCAGTACTTC

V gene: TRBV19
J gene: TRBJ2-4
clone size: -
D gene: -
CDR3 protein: CASSIGQSINIQYF
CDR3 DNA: TGTGCCAGTAGTATAGGACAGTCTATAAACATTCAGTACTTC

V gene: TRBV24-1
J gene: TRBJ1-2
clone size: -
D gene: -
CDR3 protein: CATSDLRVSGYTF
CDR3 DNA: TGTGCCACCAGTGATTTGCGGGTCTCTGGCTACACCTTC

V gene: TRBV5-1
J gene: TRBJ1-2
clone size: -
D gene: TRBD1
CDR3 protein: CASSPWGQSSLCTF
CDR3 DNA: TGCGCCAGCAGCCCATGGGGACAGTCGAGCCTCTGCACCTTC

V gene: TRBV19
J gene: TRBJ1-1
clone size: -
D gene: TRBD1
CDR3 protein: CASSIVGTGGREAFF
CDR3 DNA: TGTGCCAGTAGTATAGTCGGGACAGGGGGCCGAGAAGCTTTCTTT

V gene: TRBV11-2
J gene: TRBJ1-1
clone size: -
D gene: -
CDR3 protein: CASSWRQANTEAFF
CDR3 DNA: TGTGCCAGCAGCTGGAGACAGGCGAACACTGAAGCTTTCTTT